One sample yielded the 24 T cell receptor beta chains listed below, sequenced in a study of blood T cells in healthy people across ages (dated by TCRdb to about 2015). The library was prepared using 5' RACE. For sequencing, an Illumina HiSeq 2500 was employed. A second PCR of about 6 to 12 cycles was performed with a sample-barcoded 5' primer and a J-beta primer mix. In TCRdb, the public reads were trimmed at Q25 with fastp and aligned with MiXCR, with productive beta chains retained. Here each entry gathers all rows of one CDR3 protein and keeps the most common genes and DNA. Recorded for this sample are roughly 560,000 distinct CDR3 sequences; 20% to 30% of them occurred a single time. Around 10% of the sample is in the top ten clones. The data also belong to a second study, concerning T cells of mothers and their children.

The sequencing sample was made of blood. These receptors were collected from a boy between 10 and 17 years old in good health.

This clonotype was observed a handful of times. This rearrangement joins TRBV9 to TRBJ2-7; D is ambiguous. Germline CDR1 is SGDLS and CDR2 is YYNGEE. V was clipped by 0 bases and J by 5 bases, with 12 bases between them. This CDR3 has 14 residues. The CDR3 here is CASSVGGRPNEQYF. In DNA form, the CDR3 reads TGTGCCAGCAGCGTAGGAGGCAGGCCGAACGAGCAGTACTTC.

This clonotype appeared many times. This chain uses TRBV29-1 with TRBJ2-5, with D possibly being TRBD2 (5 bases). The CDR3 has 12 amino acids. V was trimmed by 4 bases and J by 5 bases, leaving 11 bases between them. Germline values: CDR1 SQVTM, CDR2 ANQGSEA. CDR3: CSVVGKGETQYF. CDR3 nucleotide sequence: TGCAGCGTTGTCGGGAAAGGGGAGACCCAGTACTTC. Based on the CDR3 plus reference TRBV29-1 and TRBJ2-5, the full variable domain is SAVISQKPSRDICQRGTSLTIQCQVDSQVTMMFWYRQQPGQSLTLIATANQGSEATYESGFVIDKFPISRPNLTFSTLTVSNMSPEDSSIYLCSVVGKGETQYFGPGTRLLVL.

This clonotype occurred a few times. This chain's CDR3 is CASPQGDGYEQYF. CDR3 coding DNA: TGCGCCAGCCCCCAGGGGGATGGCTACGAGCAGTACTTC. The V and J genes are TRBV4-3 and TRBJ2-7; 7 bases are a match to TRBD1. Germline lookup yields CDR1 LGHNA and CDR2 YSLEER. There are 13 residues in the CDR3. Germline trimming cut 8 bases from V and 3 bases from J; bases unmatched to any gene: 7.

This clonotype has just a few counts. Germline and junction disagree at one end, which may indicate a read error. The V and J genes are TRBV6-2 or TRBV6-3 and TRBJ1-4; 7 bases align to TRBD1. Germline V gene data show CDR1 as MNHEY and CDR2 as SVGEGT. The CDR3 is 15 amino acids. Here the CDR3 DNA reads TGTGCCAGCAGTTACCGGGACAGCGCCAATGGAAAACTGCTTTTT. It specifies CASSYRDSANGKLLF.

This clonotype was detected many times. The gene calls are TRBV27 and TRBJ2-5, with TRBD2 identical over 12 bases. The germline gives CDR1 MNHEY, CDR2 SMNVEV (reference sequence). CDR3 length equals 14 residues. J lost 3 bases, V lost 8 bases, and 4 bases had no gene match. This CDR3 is CASWTSGAKETQYF. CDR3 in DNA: TGTGCCAGCTGGACTAGCGGGGCCAAAGAGACCCAGTACTTC.

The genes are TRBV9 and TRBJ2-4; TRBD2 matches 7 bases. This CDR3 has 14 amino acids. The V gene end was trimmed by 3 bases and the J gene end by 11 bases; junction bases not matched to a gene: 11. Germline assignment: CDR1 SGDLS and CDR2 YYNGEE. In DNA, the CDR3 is TGTGCCAGCAGCGCCGGGACTACCGATAAGGTTCAGTACTTC. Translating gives CASSAGTTDKVQYF.

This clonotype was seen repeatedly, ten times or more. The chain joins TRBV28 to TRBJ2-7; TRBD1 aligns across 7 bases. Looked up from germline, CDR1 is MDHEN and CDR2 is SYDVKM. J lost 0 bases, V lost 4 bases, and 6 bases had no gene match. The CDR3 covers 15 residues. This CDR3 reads CASSSLGQFSYEQYF. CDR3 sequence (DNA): TGTGCCAGCAGTTCCTTGGGACAGTTCTCCTACGAGCAGTACTTC.

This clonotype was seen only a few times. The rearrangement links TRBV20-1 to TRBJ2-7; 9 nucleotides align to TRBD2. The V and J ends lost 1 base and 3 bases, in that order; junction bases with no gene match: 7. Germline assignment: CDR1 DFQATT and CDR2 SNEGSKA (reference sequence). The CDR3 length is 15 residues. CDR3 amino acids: CSARVVAGVNYEQYF. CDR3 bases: TGCAGTGCTAGAGTCGTAGCGGGGGTAAACTACGAGCAGTACTTC.

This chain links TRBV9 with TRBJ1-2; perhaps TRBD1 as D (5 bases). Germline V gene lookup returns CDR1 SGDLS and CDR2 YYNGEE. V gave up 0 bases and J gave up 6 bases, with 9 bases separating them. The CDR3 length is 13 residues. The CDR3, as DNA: TGTGCCAGCAGCGTAGGTCAGGGAGATGGCTACACCTTC. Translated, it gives CASSVGQGDGYTF.

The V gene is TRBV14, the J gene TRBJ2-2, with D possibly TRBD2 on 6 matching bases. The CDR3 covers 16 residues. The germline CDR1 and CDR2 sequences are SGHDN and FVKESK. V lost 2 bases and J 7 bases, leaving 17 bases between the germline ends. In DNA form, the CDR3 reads TGTGCCAGCAGCCAATTTAGCGGAGCCCTCCTCGGGGAGCTGTTTTTT. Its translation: CASSQFSGALLGELFF. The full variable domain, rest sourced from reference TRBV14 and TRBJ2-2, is EAGVTQFPSHSVIEKGQTVTLRCDPISGHDNLYWYRRVMGKEIKFLLHFVKESKQDESGMPNNRFLAERTGGTYSTLKVQPAELEDSGVYFCASSQFSGALLGELFFGEGSRLTVL.

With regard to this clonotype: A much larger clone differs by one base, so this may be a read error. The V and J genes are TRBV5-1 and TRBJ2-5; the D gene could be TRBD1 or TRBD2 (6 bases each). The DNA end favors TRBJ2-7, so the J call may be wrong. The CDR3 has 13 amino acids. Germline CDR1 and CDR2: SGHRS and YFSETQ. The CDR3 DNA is TGCGCCATCACGAGGAGGGGGATGTACGAGCAGTACTTC. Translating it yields CAITRRGMYEQYF.

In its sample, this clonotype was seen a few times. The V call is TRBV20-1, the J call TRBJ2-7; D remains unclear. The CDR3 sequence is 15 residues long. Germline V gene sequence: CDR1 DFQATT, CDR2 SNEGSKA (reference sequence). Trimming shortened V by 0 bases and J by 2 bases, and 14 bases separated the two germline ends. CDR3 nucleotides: TGCAGTGCTAGAGATTTAAGGATCCCTCCCTACGAGCAGTACTTC. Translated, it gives CSARDLRIPPYEQYF.

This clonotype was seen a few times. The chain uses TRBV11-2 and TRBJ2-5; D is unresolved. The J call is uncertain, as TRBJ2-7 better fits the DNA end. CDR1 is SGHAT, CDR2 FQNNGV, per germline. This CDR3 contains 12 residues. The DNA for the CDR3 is TGTGCCAGCAGCCCCTATGACTACGAGCAGTACTTC. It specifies CASSPYDYEQYF.

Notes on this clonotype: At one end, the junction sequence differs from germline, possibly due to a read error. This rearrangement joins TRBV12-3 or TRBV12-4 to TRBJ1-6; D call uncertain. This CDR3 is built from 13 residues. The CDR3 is CASSPQVGSPLHF. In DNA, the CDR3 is TGCGCCAGCAGTCCCCAGGTTGGATCACCCCTCCACTTT.

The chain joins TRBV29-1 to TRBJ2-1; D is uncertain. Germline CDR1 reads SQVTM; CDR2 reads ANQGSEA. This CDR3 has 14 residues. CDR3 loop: CSHYEAAPDNEQFF. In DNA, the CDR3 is TGCAGTCATTACGAGGCGGCGCCAGACAATGAGCAGTTCTTC.

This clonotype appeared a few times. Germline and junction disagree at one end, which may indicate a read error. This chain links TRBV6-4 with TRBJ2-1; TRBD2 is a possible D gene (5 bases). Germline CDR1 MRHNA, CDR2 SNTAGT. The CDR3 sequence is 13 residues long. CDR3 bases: TGTGCCAGCAGTCCGGACTCCTTCAATGAGCAGTTCTTC. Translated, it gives CASSPDSFNEQFF.

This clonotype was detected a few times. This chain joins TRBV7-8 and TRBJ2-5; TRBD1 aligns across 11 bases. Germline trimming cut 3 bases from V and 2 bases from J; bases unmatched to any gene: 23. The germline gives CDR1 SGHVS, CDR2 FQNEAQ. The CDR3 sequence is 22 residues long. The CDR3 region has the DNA TGTGCCAGCAGCTTTCCTCTGGACAGGGGGCCCTACAATCCCAAAAATCAAGAGACCCAGTACTTC. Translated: CASSFPLDRGPYNPKNQETQYF. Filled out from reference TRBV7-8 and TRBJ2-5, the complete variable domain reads GAGVSQSPRYKVAKRGQDVALRCDPISGHVSLFWYQQALGQGPEFLTYFQNEAQLDKSGLPSDRFFAERPEGSVSTLKIQRTQQEDSAVYLCASSFPLDRGPYNPKNQETQYFGPGTRLLVL.

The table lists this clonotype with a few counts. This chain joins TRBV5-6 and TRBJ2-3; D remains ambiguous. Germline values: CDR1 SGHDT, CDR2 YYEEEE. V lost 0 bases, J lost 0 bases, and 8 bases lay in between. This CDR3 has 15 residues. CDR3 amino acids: CASSLGLESTDTQYF. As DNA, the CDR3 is TGTGCCAGCAGCTTGGGGTTGGAGAGCACAGATACGCAGTATTTT. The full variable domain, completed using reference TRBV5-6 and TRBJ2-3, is DAGVTQSPTHLIKTRGQQVTLRCSPKSGHDTVSWYQQALGQGPQFIFQYYEEEERQRGNFPDRFSGHQFPNYSSELNVNALLLGDSALYLCASSLGLESTDTQYFGPGTRLTVL.

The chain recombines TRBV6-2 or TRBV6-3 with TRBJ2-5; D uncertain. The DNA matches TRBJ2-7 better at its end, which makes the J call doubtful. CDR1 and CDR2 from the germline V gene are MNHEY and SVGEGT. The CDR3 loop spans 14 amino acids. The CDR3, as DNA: TGTGCCAGCAGTTACGGTCTCGGAACCTACGAGCAGTACTTC. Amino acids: CASSYGLGTYEQYF.

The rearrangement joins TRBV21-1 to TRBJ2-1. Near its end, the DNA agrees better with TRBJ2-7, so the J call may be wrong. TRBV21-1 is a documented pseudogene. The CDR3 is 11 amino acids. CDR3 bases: TGTGCCAGCAGGGAAGCCTACGAGCAGTACTTC. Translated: CASREAYEQYF.

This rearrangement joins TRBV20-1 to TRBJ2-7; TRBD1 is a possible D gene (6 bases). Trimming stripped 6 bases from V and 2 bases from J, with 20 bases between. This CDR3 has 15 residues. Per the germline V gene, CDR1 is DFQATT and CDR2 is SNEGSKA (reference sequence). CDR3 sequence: CSASGHMMGTYEQYF. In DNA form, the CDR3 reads TGCAGTGCCTCGGGACACATGATGGGAACCTACGAGCAGTACTTC.

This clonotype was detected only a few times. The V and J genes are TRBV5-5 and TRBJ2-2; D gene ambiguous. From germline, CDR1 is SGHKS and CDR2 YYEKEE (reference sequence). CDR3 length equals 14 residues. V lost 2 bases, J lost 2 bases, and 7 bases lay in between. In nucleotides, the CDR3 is TGTGCCAGCAGCTTCGGACCCAACACCGGGGAGCTGTTTTTT. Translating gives CASSFGPNTGELFF.

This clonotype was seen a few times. In DNA, the CDR3 is TGTGCCAGCAGCCCCCGGGAGGGGCCTAGCAATCAGCCCCAGCATTTT. Translation gives CASSPREGPSNQPQHF. The chain carries TRBV7-9 and TRBJ1-5; tentatively, D is TRBD1 (5 bases). Germline V gene lookup returns CDR1 SEHNR and CDR2 FQNEAQ (reference sequence). Trimming stripped 5 bases from V and 0 bases from J, with 14 bases between. The CDR3 loop spans 16 amino acids. The full variable domain, rest sourced from reference TRBV7-9 and TRBJ1-5, is DTGVSQNPRHKITKRGQNVTFRCDPISEHNRLYWYRQTLGQGPEFLTYFQNEAQLEKSRLLSDRFSAERPKGSFSTLEIQRTEQGDSAMYLCASSPREGPSNQPQHFGDGTRLSIL.

CDR3 sequence: CATSDLDRETPQYF. The DNA for the CDR3 is TGTGCCACCAGTGATTTGGACAGGGAAACCCCCCAGTACTTC. This chain links TRBV24-1 with TRBJ2-5; 7 bases align to TRBD1. The trim removed 0 bases at V and 9 bases at J, leaving 6 bases unmatched. Germline loops: CDR1 KGHDR, CDR2 SFDVKD. This CDR3 is built from 14 residues.